This entry is about one T cell receptor beta chain. This sample is part of a study of radiotherapy plus CTLA-4 blockade in lung cancer. Study-level information: Around 19% of patients responded objectively, and about 32% achieved disease control.

Clones were sequenced by immunoSEQ multiplex PCR, and TCRdb holds only the in-frame ones, with some missing. The sample gives approximately 49,000 clones, around 84% of which show up once; around 30% is in the top ten. This CDR3 spans 15 amino acids. Per the germline V gene, CDR1 is SGHTA and CDR2 is FQGNSA. Deletions cut 5 bases from V and 4 bases from J, with 17 bases between. The material was peripheral blood, obtained from a patient treated with radiotherapy plus ipilimumab. This receptor was taken from a human donor with non-small cell lung cancer whose response to radiotherapy plus ipilimumab could not be evaluated. V usage is TRBV7-2 and J usage is TRBJ1-1; D may be TRBD1 (6 bases). The CDR3 loop is CASSEYRAVGTEAFF. CDR3 sequence (DNA): TGTGCCAGCAGCGAATACAGGGCCGTAGGCACTGAAGCTTTCTTT.